This entry lists 19 T cell receptor beta chains sequenced from one sample in a study of control samples from healthy donors and cancer patients. Clones were sequenced by immunoSEQ multiplex PCR, and TCRdb holds only the in-frame ones, with some missing. The table has 120,000 or so clones, 92% seen once. The sequencing input was PBMCs. These receptors were obtained from a man aged 80 or over with head and neck cancer.

The CDR3 is CAIRPSGITDTQYF. DNA for the CDR3: TGTGCCATCCGGCCTAGCGGGATCACAGATACGCAGTATTTT. V gene TRBV10-3 combines with J gene TRBJ2-3; 9 nucleotides align to TRBD2. The V gene end was trimmed by 8 bases and the J gene end by 2 bases; junction bases not matched to a gene: 5. This CDR3 region has 14 residues. Germline-derived CDR1 and CDR2 are ENHRY and SYGVKD.

The V gene is TRBV19, the J gene TRBJ1-2; the D gene is possibly TRBD1 (6 bases). Germline V lookup: CDR1 LNHDA, CDR2 SQIVND (reference sequence). With 5 bases removed from V and 0 bases from J, the gap between germline ends came to 16 bases. The CDR3 extends over 16 amino acids. CDR3 sequence: CASSATRTEANYGYTF. The CDR3 DNA reads as TGTGCCAGTAGTGCCACCCGGACAGAAGCTAACTATGGCTACACCTTC.

The chain couples TRBV29-1 to TRBJ1-1; D perhaps matches TRBD1 (6 bases). Trimming stripped 6 bases from V and 5 bases from J, with 13 bases between. This CDR3 has 12 amino acids. Germline CDR1 reads SQVTM; CDR2 reads ANQGSEA. As DNA, the CDR3 is TGCAGCGTGAAACAGGGACCTACTGAAGCTTTCTTT. Translation gives CSVKQGPTEAFF.

V gene TRBV6-2 or TRBV6-3 combines with J gene TRBJ2-1, with TRBD2 matching 11 bases. CDR3 length equals 16 residues. Germline CDR1 reads MNHEY; CDR2 reads SVGEGT. V shed 6 bases, J shed 8 bases, and the junction held 12 bases outside the gene matches. CDR3 amino acids: CASSAITSGRVYEQFF. CDR3 coding DNA: TGTGCCAGCAGCGCCATTACTAGCGGGAGAGTTTATGAGCAGTTCTTC.

This clone was seen once. The V call is TRBV9, the J call TRBJ1-4; 9 bases fit TRBD1. Trimming at V came to 6 bases and at J to 5 bases, leaving 5 bases not matched to a gene. The length of the CDR3 is 14 residues. Per germline, CDR1 SGDLS and CDR2 YYNGEE. The CDR3 coding sequence is TGTGCCAGCACCGCCGGGACAGGGAATGAAAAACTGTTTTTT. It translates to CASTAGTGNEKLFF.

The chain combines TRBV5-1 with TRBJ1-2; the match to TRBD1 covers 11 bases. This CDR3 is 14 amino acids long. Germline CDR1 reads SGHRS; CDR2 reads YFSETQ. The V gene end was trimmed by 5 bases and the J gene end by 7 bases; junction bases not matched to a gene: 7. The CDR3 DNA sequence: TGCGCCAGCAGTTCCGGACAGGGGGCTGGTGGCTACACCTTC. Translation gives CASSSGQGAGGYTF.

V gene TRBV7-8 combines with J gene TRBJ1-1; D is unresolved. Trimming cost V 1 base and J 1 base, with 13 bases left between them. The CDR3 covers 16 residues. From germline, CDR1 is SGHVS and CDR2 FQNEAQ. CDR3: CASSLGYRQANTEAFF. CDR3 nucleotide sequence: TGTGCCAGCAGCTTAGGATATAGGCAGGCGAACACTGAAGCTTTCTTT.

The J gene is TRBJ2-2, the V gene TRBV19; tentatively, D is TRBD2 (5 bases). The CDR3 spans 15 residues. The germline CDR1 and CDR2 sequences are LNHDA and SQIVND (reference sequence). Trimming took off 3 bases at V and 0 bases at J, with 8 bases between the two ends. The DNA of the CDR3 is TGTGCCAGTAGTATGTCGGGATCGAACACCGGGGAGCTGTTTTTT. Its translation is CASSMSGSNTGELFF.

The sample holds one count of this clone. V is TRBV7-8 and J is TRBJ1-1, with 7 bases aligning to TRBD1. The junction had 9 bases not matched to a gene; V was cut back by 5 bases and J by 0 bases. Germline CDR1 and CDR2: SGHVS and FQNEAQ. The CDR3 contains 16 residues. The CDR3 nucleotides read TGTGCCAGCAGCCCTCAGGGACAGACCATGAACACTGAAGCTTTCTTT. This gives the protein CASSPQGQTMNTEAFF.

This clone was seen just once. The chain has TRBV6-2 or TRBV6-3 and TRBJ2-1; the match to TRBD2 covers 11 bases. The germline CDR1 and CDR2 sequences are MNHEY and SVGEGT. Losses at the gene ends were 5 bases for V and 4 bases for J; bases not matched to a gene: 7. This CDR3 has 16 amino acids. The CDR3 nucleotides read TGTGCCAGCAGTCCCCAACTAGCGGGGGATTACAATGAGCAGTTCTTC. Its translation: CASSPQLAGDYNEQFF.

This chain joins TRBV4-1 and TRBJ2-5; D is unclear. Germline V gene sequence: CDR1 MGHRA, CDR2 YSYEKL. There are 13 residues in the CDR3. V was trimmed by 5 bases and J by 5 bases, leaving 12 bases between them. The chain's CDR3 is CASSSEEGETQYF. CDR3 sequence (DNA): TGCGCCAGCAGCTCCGAGGAAGGGGAGACCCAGTACTTC.

The chain has TRBV11-2 and TRBJ1-6, with a tentative D call TRBD1 (5 bases). Trimming left V 1 base short and J 7 bases short, with 17 bases between. Per germline, CDR1 SGHAT and CDR2 FQNNGV. CDR3 size: 17 residues. The CDR3 is CASSLVGGRTTNSPLHF. DNA of the CDR3: TGTGCCAGCAGCTTAGTTGGGGGACGGACCACCAATTCACCCCTCCACTTT.

The CDR3 reads CATSRSKYQETQYF. CDR3 in DNA: TGTGCCACCAGTAGGAGCAAGTACCAAGAGACCCAGTACTTC. The genes are TRBV15 and TRBJ2-5; D uncertain. V was shortened by 6 bases and J by 0 bases, with 11 bases between the two germline ends. Germline values: CDR1 LNHNV, CDR2 YYDKDF (reference sequence). The CDR3 is made up of 14 amino acids.

This sequence joins TRBV30 and TRBJ1-2; a possible D gene is TRBD1 (5 bases). The V end was cut by 3 bases, the J end by 5 bases, with 22 bases between. The CDR3 covers 16 residues. Germline CDR1 reads GTSNPN; CDR2 reads SVGIG (reference sequence). This chain's CDR3 is CAWSTSPSGTDYGYTF. In DNA, the CDR3 is TGTGCCTGGAGCACCTCCCCATCGGGGACGGATTATGGCTACACCTTC.

J is TRBJ1-2 and V is TRBV6-1, with 8 bases lining up with TRBD1. Germline loops: CDR1 MNHNS, CDR2 SASEGT. This CDR3 has 14 amino acids. J gave up 8 bases and V 3 bases, and 8 bases lay outside the gene matches. The CDR3 spells CASSEGGTGYGYTF. The CDR3 DNA sequence: TGTGCCAGCAGTGAGGGGGGGACAGGCTACGGCTACACCTTC.

The chain joins TRBV7-6 to TRBJ2-1; 7 bases fit TRBD1. The CDR3 consists of 16 residues. The germline V gene encodes CDR1 SGHVS and CDR2 FNYEAQ. J gave up 0 bases and V 3 bases, and 5 bases lay outside the gene matches. The CDR3 nucleotides read TGTGCCAGCAGCTTGGGGACAGTGTTCTCCTACAATGAGCAGTTCTTC. Its protein product is CASSLGTVFSYNEQFF.

V gene TRBV7-9 combines with J gene TRBJ2-7; 7 positions agree with TRBD2. CDR1 is SEHNR and CDR2 is FQNEAQ in the germline V gene (reference sequence). The CDR3 is 16 residues long. V dropped 5 bases and J dropped 2; count of bases not matched to a gene: 12. The chain's CDR3 is CASSHSLAGVTYEQYF. For the CDR3, the DNA is TGTGCCAGCAGCCACTCTCTCGCGGGAGTCACCTACGAGCAGTACTTC.

The chain is built from TRBV7-9 and TRBJ2-1, with a tentative D call TRBD2 (5 bases). Germline CDR1 is SEHNR and CDR2 is FQNEAQ (reference sequence). The length of the CDR3 is 11 residues. Trimming took 6 bases from V and 8 from J, leaving 8 bases between them. The CDR3 loop reads CASRYGDEQFF. For the CDR3, the DNA is TGTGCCAGCAGGTACGGGGATGAGCAGTTCTTC.

V is TRBV6-4 and J is TRBJ1-1; D is uncertain. Trimming removed 3 bases from V and 0 bases from J, with 5 bases in between. The germline gives CDR1 MRHNA, CDR2 SNTAGT. The CDR3 is 13 residues long. The CDR3 DNA is TGTGCCAGCAGTGAACAAGTGAACACTGAAGCTTTCTTT. Translation: CASSEQVNTEAFF.